The 10 T cell receptor beta chains listed next were all sequenced from one sample in a study of a mutant IDH1 vaccine in newly diagnosed glioma. Time point of the sample: week 5, during vaccination. The vaccine gave 300 ug of a 20-mer mutant IDH1 peptide subcutaneously per dose. No antigen has been assigned to these receptors. Profiling relied on immunoSEQ multiplex PCR, and the TCRdb table lists in-frame clones only, not all of them. Among 50,000 to 60,000 clones listed, around 80% were seen once. Sample: PBMCs, taken from a glioma patient whose treatment included an IDH1 peptide vaccine. All receptors derive from a man between 50 and 59 years old with glioma.

This rearrangement joins TRBV29-1 to TRBJ2-1; 7 nucleotides match TRBD2. The V segment lost 7 bases and the J segment 10 bases; nucleotides outside the gene matches: 7. The CDR3 has 11 amino acids. Germline loops: CDR1 SQVTM, CDR2 ANQGSEA. The CDR3 coding sequence is TGCAGCGCAATGACTAGCCTGGAGCAGTTCTTC. It is translated as CSAMTSLEQFF.

The chain couples TRBV5-8 to TRBJ2-6; TRBD2 is a possible D gene (7 bases). CDR1 and CDR2 from the germline V gene are SGHTS and YDEGEE. V lost 1 base and J lost 4, with 21 bases in between. This CDR3 has 19 residues. CDR3 residues: CASSLRGAYLFSGANVLTF. In DNA, the CDR3 is TGTGCCAGCAGCTTGCGGGGGGCATACCTCTTCTCCGGGGCCAACGTCCTGACTTTC.

The genes are TRBV30 and TRBJ1-2, with a weak D call TRBD1 (5 bases). This CDR3 comprises 15 residues. Germline CDR1 and CDR2: GTSNPN and SVGIG (reference sequence). Trimming took 4 bases from V and 3 from J, leaving 18 bases between them. This CDR3 is CAWTKPSGIDYGYTF. As DNA, the CDR3 is TGTGCCTGGACCAAACCCTCAGGGATAGACTATGGCTACACCTTC.

CDR3: CASSEMDSFNSPLHF. CDR3 in DNA: TGTGCCAGCAGTGAAATGGACAGCTTCAATTCACCCCTCCACTTT. V usage is TRBV2 and J usage is TRBJ1-6; D may be TRBD1 (6 bases). The V gene lost 2 bases and the J gene lost 7 bases, with 12 bases spanning the gap. Germline V gene lookup returns CDR1 SNHLY and CDR2 FYNNEI. The CDR3 has 15 residues.

This clone was observed a few times. The chain is built from TRBV9 and TRBJ2-3; TRBD1 matches 8 bases. CDR1 and CDR2 (germline): SGDLS, YYNGEE. Losses at the gene ends were 4 bases for V and 5 bases for J; bases not matched to a gene: 9. The CDR3 has 15 amino acids. Here the CDR3 reads CASSLGQGLGDTQYF. CDR3 nucleotide sequence: TGTGCCAGCAGCTTAGGACAGGGTTTGGGAGATACGCAGTATTTT. Full variable domain (remainder filled in from reference TRBV9 and TRBJ2-3): DSGVTQTPKHLITATGQRVTLRCSPRSGDLSVYWYQQSLDQGLQFLIQYYNGEERAKGNILERFSAQQFPDLHSELNLSSLELGDSALYFCASSLGQGLGDTQYFGPGTRLTVL.

The chain carries TRBV5-4 and TRBJ1-2; D remains unclear. Trimming cost V 3 bases and J 4 bases, with 13 bases left between them. The germline V gene has CDR1 SGHNT and CDR2 YYREEE (reference sequence). This CDR3 spans 14 amino acids. The CDR3 nucleotides are TGTGCCAGCAGCTCGAAGAGGGAATTCTATGGCTACACCTTC. It translates to CASSSKREFYGYTF.

V is TRBV15 and J is TRBJ1-5; D remains unclear. Germline V gives CDR1 LNHNV, CDR2 YYDKDF (reference sequence). V lost 6 bases, J lost 5 bases, and 8 bases lay in between. The CDR3 length is 12 residues. The CDR3 loop reads CATRVPDQPQHF. The CDR3, as DNA: TGTGCCACCAGAGTGCCGGATCAGCCCCAGCATTTT.

This clone was recorded once. The chain couples TRBV4-3 to TRBJ2-1; 8 bases align to TRBD2. The CDR3 covers 16 residues. J was trimmed by 2 bases and V by 2 bases; bases with no gene match: 5. CDR1 is LGHNA, CDR2 YSLEER, per germline. The CDR3 coding sequence is TGCGCCAGCAGCCAAAACCCGCGGGGGGCCTACAATGAGCAGTTCTTC. Residues: CASSQNPRGAYNEQFF.

This clone showed up just once. The V and J genes are TRBV5-5 and TRBJ2-2; D is unresolved. The CDR3 runs to 14 residues. Looked up from germline, CDR1 is SGHKS and CDR2 is YYEKEE (reference sequence). The V end lost 1 base, the J end lost 5 bases, and 9 bases lay between the germline ends. CDR3 residues: CASSLLGKTGELFF. The CDR3 region has the DNA TGTGCCAGCAGCTTGCTAGGGAAAACCGGGGAGCTGTTTTTT.

This clone was seen a few times. V is TRBV9 and J is TRBJ2-3; D call uncertain. Germline V gives CDR1 SGDLS, CDR2 YYNGEE. The CDR3 extends over 16 amino acids. V lost 3 bases to trimming and J lost 0 bases, with 14 bases between them. This CDR3 reads CASSERDRLSTDTQYF. The CDR3, as DNA: TGTGCCAGCAGCGAAAGAGATCGCCTTAGCACAGATACGCAGTATTTT.